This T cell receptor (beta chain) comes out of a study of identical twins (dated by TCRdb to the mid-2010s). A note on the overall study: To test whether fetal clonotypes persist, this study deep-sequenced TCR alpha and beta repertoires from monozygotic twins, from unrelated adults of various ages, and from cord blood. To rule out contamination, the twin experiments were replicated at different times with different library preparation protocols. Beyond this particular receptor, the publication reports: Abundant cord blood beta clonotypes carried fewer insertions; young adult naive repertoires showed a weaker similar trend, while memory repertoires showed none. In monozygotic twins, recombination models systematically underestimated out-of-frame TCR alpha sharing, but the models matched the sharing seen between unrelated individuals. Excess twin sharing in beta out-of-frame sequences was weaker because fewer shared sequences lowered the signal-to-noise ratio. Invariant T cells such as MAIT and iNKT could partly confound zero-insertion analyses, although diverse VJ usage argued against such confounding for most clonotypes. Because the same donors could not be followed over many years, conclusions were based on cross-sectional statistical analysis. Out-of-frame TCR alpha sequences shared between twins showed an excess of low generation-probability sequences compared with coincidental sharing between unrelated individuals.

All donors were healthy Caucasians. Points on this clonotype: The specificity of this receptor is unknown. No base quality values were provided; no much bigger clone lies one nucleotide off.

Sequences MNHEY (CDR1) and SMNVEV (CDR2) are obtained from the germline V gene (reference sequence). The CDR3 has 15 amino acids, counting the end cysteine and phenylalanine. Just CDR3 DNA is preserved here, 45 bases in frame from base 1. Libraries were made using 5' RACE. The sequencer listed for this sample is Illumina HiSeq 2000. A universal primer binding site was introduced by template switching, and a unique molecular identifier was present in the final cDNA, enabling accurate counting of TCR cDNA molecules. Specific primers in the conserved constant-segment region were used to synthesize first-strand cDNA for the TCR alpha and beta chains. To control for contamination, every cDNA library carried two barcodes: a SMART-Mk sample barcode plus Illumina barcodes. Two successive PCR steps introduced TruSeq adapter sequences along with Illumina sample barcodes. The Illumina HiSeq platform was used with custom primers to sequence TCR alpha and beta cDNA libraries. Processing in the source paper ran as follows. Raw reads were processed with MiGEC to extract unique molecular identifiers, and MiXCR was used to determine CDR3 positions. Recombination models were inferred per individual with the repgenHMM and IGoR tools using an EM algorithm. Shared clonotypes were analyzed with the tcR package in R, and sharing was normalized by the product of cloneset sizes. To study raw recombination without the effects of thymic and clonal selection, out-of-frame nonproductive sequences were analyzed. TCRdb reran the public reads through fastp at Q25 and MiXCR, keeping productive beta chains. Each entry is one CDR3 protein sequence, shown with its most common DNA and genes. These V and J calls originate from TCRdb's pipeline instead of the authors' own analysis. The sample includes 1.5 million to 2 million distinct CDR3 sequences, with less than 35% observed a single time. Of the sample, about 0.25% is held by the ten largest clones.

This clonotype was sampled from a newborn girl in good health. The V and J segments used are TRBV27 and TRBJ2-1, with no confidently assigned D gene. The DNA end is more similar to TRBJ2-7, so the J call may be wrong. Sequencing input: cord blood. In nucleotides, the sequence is TGTGCCAGCAAGATCACTCCGAGCTCCTACAATGAGCAGTACTTC. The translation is CASKITPSSYNEQYF.